The T cell receptor (beta chain) described here comes from a study of OX40 agonist ivuxolimab in advanced cancers. J was trimmed by 2 bases and V by 3 bases; bases with no gene match: 11. Germline CDR1 is GTSNPN and CDR2 is SVGIG (reference sequence). There are 16 residues in the CDR3. Assay used: immunoSEQ multiplex PCR; TCRdb lists only in-frame clones, some missing. The data contain tens of thousands of clones, 80% to 90% of them singletons. The clonotype was recovered from an adult with an advanced solid tumor such as melanoma, head and neck, liver or kidney cancer. J is TRBJ2-3 and V is TRBV30, with 7 nucleotides matching TRBD2. Sequencing used CD4+ or CD8+ T cells sorted from blood, obtained in a trial of the OX40 agonist ivuxolimab. The CDR3 spells CAWSDRLAGSTDTQYF. DNA of the CDR3: TGTGCCTGGAGCGATCGACTAGCCGGTTCCACAGATACGCAGTATTTT.